This TCR beta chain stems from a study of brain T cells in children with intractable seizures. The assay was immunoSEQ multiplex PCR, and TCRdb's table has in-frame clones only and misses some. The table lists about 340,000 clones, 93% of them singletons. As for this clone: Antigen specificity is unknown.

Time point here: blood from clinic visit 5 months post-surgery; TSC patient then seizure free. Surgery cases with the highest brain T cell transcript signatures were chosen for sequencing. Before surgery, patients took at least one anti-epileptic drug. The V end was cut by 4 bases, the J end by 3 bases, with 4 bases between. Germline V gene lookup returns CDR1 GTSNPN and CDR2 SVGIG (reference sequence). The CDR3 is 11 amino acids. Points from the study as a whole: Pre-surgery blood may have been undersampled, hiding some clones. Viral specificity was inferred only from CDR3 similarity; HCMV serostatus was unknown.

The sequencing here drew on peripheral blood, taken roughly 5 months after surgery. This receptor was obtained from a boy in the first two years of life with tuberous sclerosis and intractable seizures. The rearrangement uses TRBV30 and TRBJ2-1; no firm D call. The CDR3 spells CAWKNYNEQFF. The DNA for the CDR3 is TGTGCCTGGAAGAACTACAATGAGCAGTTCTTC. The complete variable domain, with remaining parts taken from reference TRBV30 and TRBJ2-1, reads SQTIHQWPATLVQPVGSPLSLECTVEGTSNPNLYWYRQAAGRGLQLLFYSVGIGQISSEVPQNLSASRPQDRQFILSSKKLLLSDSGFYLCAWKNYNEQFFGPGTRLTVL.